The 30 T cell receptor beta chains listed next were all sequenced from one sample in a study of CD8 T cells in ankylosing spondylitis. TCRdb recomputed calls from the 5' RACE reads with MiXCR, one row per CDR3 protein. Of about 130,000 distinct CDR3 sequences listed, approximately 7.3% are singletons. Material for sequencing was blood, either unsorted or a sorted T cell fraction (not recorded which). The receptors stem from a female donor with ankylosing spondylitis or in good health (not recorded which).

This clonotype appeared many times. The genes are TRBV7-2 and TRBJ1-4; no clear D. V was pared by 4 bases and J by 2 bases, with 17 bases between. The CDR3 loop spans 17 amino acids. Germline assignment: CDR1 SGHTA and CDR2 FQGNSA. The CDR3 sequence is CASSYGPTGATNEKLFF. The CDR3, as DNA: TGTGCCAGCAGCTATGGACCCACCGGAGCTACTAATGAAAAACTGTTTTTT.

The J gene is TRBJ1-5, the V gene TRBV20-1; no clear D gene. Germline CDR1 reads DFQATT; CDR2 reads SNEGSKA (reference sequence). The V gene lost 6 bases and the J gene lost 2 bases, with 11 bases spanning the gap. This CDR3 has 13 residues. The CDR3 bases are TGCAGTGCCCCAGCCGGCGGCAATCAGCCCCAGCATTTT. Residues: CSAPAGGNQPQHF.

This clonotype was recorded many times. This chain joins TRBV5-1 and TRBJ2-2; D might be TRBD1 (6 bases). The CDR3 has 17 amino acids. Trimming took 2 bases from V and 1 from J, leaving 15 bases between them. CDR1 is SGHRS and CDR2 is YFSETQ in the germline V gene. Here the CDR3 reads CASSFYRDTMNTGELFF. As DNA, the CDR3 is TGCGCCAGCAGCTTCTACCGGGACACGATGAACACCGGGGAGCTGTTTTTT.

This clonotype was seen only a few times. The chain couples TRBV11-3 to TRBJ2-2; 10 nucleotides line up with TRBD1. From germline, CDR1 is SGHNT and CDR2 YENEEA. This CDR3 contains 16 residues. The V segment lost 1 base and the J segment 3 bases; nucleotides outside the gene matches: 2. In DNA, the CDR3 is TGTGCCAGCAGCTTAGTGGGGACAGGGGACACCGGGGAGCTGTTTTTT. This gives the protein CASSLVGTGDTGELFF.

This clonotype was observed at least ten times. The DNA of the CDR3 is TGTGCCAGCAGTTACAGCACAGATACGCAGTATTTT. Translated, it gives CASSYSTDTQYF. The chain recombines TRBV2 with TRBJ2-3, with D unresolved. Germline CDR1 reads SNHLY; CDR2 reads FYNNEI. The V end lost 5 bases, the J end lost 0 bases, and 3 bases lay between the germline ends. The CDR3 covers 12 residues.

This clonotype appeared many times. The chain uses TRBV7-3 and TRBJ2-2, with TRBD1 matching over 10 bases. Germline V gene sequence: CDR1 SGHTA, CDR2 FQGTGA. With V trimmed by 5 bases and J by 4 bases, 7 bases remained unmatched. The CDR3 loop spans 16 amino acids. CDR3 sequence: CASSKAGTGVTGELFF. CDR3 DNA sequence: TGTGCCAGCAGCAAAGCCGGGACAGGGGTCACCGGGGAGCTGTTTTTT. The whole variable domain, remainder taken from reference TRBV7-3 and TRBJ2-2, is GAGVSQTPSNKVTEKGKYVELRCDPISGHTALYWYRQSLGQGPEFLIYFQGTGAADDSGLPNDRFFAVRPEGSVSTLKIQRTERGDSAVYLCASSKAGTGVTGELFFGEGSRLTVL.

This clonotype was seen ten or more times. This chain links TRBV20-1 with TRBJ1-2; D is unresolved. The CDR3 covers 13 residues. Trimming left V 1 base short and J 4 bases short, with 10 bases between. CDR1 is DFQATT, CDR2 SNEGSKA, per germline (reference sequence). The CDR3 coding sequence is TGCAGTGCTAGAGTTGAGGAGACCTATGGCTACACCTTC. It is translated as CSARVEETYGYTF.

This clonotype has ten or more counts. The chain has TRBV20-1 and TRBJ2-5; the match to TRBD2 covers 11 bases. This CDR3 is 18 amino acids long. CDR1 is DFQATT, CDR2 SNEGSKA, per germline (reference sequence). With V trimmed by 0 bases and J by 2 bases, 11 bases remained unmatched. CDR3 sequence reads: CSARDIGLAGGLQETQYF. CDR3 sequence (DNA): TGCAGTGCTAGAGATATAGGGCTAGCGGGGGGCTTGCAAGAGACCCAGTACTTC.

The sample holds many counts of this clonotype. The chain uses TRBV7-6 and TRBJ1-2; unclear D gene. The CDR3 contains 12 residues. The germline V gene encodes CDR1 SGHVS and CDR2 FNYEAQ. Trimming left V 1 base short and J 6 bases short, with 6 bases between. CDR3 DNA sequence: TGTGCCAGCAGCTTAGACCGGGATGGCTACACCTTC. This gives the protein CASSLDRDGYTF.

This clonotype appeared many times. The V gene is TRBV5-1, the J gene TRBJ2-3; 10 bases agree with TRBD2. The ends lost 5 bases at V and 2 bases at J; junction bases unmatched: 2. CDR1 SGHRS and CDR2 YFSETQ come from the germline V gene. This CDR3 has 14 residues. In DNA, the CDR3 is TGCGCCAGCAGTAGCGGGGGGCCCACAGATACGCAGTATTTT. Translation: CASSSGGPTDTQYF.

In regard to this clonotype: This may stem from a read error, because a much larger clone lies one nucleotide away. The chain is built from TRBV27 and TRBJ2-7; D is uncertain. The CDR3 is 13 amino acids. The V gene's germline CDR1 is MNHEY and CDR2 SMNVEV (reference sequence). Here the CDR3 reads CTSSFRVSYEQYF. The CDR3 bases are TGTACCAGCAGTTTCCGGGTCTCCTACGAGCAGTACTTC.

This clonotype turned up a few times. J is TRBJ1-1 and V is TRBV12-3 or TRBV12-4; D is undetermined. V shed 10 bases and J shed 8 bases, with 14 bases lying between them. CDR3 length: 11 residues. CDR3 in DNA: TGTGCCACTTCAACGTCTGGGGAAGCTTTCTTT. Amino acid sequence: CATSTSGEAFF.

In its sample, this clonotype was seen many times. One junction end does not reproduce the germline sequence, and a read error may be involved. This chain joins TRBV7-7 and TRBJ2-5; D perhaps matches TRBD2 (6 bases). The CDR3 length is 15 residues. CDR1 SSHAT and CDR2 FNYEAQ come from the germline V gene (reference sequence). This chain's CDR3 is CASSLGTSWFETQYF. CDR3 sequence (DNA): TGTGCTAGCAGCTTAGGGACTTCGTGGTTTGAGACCCAGTACTTC.

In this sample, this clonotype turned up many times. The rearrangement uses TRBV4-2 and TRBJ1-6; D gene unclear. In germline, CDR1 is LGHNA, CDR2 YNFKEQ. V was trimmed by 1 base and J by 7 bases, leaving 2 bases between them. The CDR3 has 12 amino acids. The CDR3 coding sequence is TGTGCCAGCAGCCAAGGGAATTCACCCCTCCACTTT. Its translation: CASSQGNSPLHF.

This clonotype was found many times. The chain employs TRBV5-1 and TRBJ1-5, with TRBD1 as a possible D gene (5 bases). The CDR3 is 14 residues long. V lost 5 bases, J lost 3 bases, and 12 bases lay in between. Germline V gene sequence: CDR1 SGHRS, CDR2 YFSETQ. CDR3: CASSWDGLNQPQHF. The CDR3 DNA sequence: TGCGCCAGCAGTTGGGACGGGCTCAATCAGCCCCAGCATTTT.

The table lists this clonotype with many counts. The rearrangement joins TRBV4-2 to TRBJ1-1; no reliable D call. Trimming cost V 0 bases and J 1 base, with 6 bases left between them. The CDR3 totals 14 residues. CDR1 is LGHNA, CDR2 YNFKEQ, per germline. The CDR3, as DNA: TGTGCCAGCAGCCAAGAGATGGGGAACACTGAAGCTTTCTTT. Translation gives CASSQEMGNTEAFF.

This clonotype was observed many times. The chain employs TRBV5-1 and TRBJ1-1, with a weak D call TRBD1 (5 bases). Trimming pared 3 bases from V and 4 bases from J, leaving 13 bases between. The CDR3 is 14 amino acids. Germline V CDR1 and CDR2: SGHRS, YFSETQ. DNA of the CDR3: TGCGCCAGCAGCTCGACAGTGGGGGGCACTGAAGCTTTCTTT. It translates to CASSSTVGGTEAFF.

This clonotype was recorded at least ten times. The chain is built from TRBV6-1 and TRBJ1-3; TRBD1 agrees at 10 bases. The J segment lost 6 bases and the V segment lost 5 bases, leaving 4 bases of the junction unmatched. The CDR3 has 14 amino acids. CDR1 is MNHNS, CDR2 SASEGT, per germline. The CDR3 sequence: CASSKTGGTNTIYF. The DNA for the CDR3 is TGTGCCAGCAGTAAGACAGGGGGCACAAACACCATATATTTT.

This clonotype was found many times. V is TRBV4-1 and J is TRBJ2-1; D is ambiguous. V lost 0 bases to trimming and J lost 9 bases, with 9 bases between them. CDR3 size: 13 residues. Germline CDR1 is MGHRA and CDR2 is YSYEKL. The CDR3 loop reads CASSQDPLFEQFF. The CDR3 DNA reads TGCGCCAGCAGCCAAGATCCCCTCTTTGAGCAGTTCTTC.

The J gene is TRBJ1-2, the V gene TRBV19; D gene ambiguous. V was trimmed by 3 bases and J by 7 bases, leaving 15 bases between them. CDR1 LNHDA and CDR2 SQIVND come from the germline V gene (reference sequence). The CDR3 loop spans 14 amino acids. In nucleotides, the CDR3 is TGTGCCAGTAGTATCGGGAGGACCAAAACTGGCTACACCTTC. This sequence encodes CASSIGRTKTGYTF.

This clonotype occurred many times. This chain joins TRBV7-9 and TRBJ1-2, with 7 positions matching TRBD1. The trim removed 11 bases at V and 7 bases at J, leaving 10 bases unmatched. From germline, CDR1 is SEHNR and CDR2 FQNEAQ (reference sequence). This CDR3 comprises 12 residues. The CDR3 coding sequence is TGTGCCGGAGGGCGCAGGGGGTCTGGCTACACCTTC. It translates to CAGGRRGSGYTF.

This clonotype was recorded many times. CDR3: CASSPRAGVKQFF. The DNA of the CDR3 is TGTGCCAGCAGCCCAAGGGCGGGGGTAAAGCAGTTCTTC. This chain uses TRBV9 with TRBJ2-1; 7 positions agree with TRBD2. There are 13 residues in the CDR3. V trimming: 4 bases; J trimming: 11 bases; junction bases outside the gene matches: 9. Germline V lookup: CDR1 SGDLS, CDR2 YYNGEE.

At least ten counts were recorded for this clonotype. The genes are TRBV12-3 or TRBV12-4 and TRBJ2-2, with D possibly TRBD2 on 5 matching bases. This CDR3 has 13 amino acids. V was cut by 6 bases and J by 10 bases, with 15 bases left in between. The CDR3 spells CASSPGVSEELFF. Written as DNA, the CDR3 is TGTGCCAGCAGCCCCGGGGTCTCGGAGGAGCTGTTTTTT.

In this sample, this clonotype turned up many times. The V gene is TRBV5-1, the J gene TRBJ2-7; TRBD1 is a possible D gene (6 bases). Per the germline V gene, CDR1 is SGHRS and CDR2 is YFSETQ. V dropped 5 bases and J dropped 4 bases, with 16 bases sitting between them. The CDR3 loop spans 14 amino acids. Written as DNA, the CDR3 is TGCGCCAGCAGAACCCCGGGACAAACATACGAGCAGTACTTC. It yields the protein CASRTPGQTYEQYF. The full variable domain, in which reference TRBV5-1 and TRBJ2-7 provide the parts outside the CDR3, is KAGVTQTPRYLIKTRGQQVTLSCSPISGHRSVSWYQQTPGQGLQFLFEYFSETQRNKGNFPGRFSGRQFSNSRSEMNVSTLELGDSALYLCASRTPGQTYEQYFGPGTRLTVT.

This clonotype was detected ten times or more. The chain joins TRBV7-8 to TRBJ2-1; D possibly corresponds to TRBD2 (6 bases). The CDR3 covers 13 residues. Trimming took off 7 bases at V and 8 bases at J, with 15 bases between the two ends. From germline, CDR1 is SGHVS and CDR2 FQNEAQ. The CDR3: CASTLMEGYEQFF. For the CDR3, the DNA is TGTGCCAGCACCCTTATGGAGGGGTATGAGCAGTTCTTC.

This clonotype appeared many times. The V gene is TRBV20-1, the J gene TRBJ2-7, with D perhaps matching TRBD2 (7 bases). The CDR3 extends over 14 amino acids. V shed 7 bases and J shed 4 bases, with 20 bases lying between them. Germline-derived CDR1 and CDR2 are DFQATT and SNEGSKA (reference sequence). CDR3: CSVLRGASSYEQYF. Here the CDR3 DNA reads TGCAGTGTCCTCCGGGGGGCTTCTTCATACGAGCAGTACTTC.

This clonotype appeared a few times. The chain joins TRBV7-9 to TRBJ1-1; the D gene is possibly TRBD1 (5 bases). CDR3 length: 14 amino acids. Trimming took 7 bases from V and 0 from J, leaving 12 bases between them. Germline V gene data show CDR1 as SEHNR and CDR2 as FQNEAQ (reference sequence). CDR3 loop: CASTWGDMNTEAFF. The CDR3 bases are TGTGCCAGCACCTGGGGGGATATGAACACTGAAGCTTTCTTT.

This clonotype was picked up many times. CDR3: CATSDLAALSSYNEQFF. CDR3 bases: TGTGCCACCAGTGATCTAGCGGCCCTAAGCTCCTACAATGAGCAGTTCTTC. V and J are TRBV24-1 and TRBJ2-1; 7 bases match TRBD2. The germline V gene encodes CDR1 KGHDR and CDR2 SFDVKD. Trimming cost V 3 bases and J 0 bases; bases outside gene matches: 7. The CDR3 consists of 17 residues.

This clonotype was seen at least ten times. The CDR3, as DNA: TGTGCCATCAGTGAGTCTGGTCGGGGGAGCTCCTACAATGAGCAGTTCTTC. Protein: CAISESGRGSSYNEQFF. The gene calls are TRBV10-3 and TRBJ2-1; D may be TRBD2 (6 bases). Germline lookup yields CDR1 ENHRY and CDR2 SYGVKD. This CDR3 comprises 17 residues. V lost 0 bases and J 0 bases, leaving 12 bases between the germline ends.

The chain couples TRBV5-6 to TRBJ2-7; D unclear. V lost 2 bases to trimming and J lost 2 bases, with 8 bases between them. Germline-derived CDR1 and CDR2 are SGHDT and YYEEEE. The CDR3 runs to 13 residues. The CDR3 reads CASSFGITYEQYF. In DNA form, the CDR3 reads TGTGCCAGCAGCTTCGGTATAACCTACGAGCAGTACTTC. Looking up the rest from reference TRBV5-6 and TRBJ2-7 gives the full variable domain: DAGVTQSPTHLIKTRGQQVTLRCSPKSGHDTVSWYQQALGQGPQFIFQYYEEEERQRGNFPDRFSGHQFPNYSSELNVNALLLGDSALYLCASSFGITYEQYFGPGTRLTVT.